This TCR beta chain stems from a study of T cell responses to AZD1222 COVID-19 vaccine. As to this clone: Its antigen is unknown.

Study results and caveats: Every sample of the repertoires postdated the peak T cell response. Researchers report vaccine-associated CD4 TCRs spanning spike, with dominance at 160-218 and 743-854.

V shed 0 bases, J shed 6 bases, and the junction held 8 bases outside the gene matches. The germline V gene has CDR1 LGHDT and CDR2 YNNKEL (reference sequence). The CDR3 consists of 16 residues. Measured with immunoSEQ multiplex PCR; TCRdb has only the in-frame clones, and not every one. The top ten clones hold 2.5% to 3% of a sample with fewer than 130,000 clones, roughly 93% of them seen once. This specimen was peripheral blood, taken 28 days after the second AZD1222 dose. The chain combines TRBV3-1 (or the pseudogene TRBV3-2) with TRBJ1-2, with 9 bases lining up with TRBD1. This clonotype was obtained from an adult who received the AZD1222 COVID-19 vaccine. The CDR3 bases are TGTGCCAGCAGCCAAGATGGGTGGGACAGGGTCGATGGCTACACCTTC. Residues: CASSQDGWDRVDGYTF.